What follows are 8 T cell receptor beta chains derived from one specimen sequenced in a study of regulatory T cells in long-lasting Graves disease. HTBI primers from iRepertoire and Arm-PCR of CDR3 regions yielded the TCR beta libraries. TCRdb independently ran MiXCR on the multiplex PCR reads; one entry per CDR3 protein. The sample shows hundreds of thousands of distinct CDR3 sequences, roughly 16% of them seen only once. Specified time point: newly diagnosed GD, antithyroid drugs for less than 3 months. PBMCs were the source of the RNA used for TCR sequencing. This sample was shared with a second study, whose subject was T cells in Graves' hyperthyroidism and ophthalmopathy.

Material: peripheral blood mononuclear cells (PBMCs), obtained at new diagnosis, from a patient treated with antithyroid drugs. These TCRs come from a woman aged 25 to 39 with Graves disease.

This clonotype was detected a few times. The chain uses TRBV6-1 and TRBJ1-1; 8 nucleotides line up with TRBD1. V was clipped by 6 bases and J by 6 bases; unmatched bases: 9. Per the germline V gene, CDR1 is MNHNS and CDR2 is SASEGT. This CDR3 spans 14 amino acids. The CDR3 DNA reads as TGTGCCAGCAGGGTTGTGGGACAGGTGGCTGAAGCTTTCTTT. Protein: CASRVVGQVAEAFF.

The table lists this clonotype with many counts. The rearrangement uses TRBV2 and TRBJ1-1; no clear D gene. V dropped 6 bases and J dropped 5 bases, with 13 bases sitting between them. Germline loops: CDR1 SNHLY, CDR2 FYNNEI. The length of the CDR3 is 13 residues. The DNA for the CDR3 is TGTGCCAGCAGGGGCCGGAGGGAAACTGAAGCTTTCTTT. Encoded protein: CASRGRRETEAFF.

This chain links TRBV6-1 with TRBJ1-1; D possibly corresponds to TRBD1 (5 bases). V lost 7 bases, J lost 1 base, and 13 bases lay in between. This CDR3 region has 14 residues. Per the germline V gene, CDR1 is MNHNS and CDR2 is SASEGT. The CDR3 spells CASTNERGNTEAFF. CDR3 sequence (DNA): TGTGCCAGCACCAATGAGAGGGGGAACACTGAAGCTTTCTTT.

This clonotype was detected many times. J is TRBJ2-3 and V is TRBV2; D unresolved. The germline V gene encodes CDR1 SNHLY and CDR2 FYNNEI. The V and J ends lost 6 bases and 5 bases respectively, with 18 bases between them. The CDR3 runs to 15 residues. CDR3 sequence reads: CASRGRVRKQDTQYF. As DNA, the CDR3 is TGTGCCAGCAGGGGAAGGGTCCGAAAGCAAGATACGCAGTATTTT.

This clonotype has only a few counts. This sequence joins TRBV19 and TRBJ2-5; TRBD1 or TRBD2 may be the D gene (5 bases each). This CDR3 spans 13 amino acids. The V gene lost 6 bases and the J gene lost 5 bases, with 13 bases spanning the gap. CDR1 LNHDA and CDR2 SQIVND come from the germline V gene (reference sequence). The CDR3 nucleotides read TGTGCCAGTAGGGGTCGGGGCGCGGAGACCCAGTACTTC. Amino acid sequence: CASRGRGAETQYF.

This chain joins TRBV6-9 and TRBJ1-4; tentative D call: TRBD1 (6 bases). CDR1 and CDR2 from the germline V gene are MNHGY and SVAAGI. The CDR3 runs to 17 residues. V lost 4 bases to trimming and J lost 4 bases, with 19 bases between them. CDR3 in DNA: TGTGCCAGCAGTTCAAAAGGACAGCGAAGGGGTAATGAAAAACTGTTTTTT. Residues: CASSSKGQRRGNEKLFF.

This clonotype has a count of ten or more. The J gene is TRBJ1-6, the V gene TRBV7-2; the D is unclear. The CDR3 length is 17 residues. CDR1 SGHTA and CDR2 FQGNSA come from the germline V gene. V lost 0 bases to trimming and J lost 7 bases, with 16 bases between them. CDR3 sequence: CASSLAKVAKTNSPLHF. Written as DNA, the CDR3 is TGTGCCAGCAGCTTAGCTAAGGTGGCGAAAACGAATTCACCCCTCCACTTT.

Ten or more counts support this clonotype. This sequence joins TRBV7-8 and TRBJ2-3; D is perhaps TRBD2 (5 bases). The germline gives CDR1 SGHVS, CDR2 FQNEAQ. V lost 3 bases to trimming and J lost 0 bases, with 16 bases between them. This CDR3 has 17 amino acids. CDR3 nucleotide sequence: TGTGCCAGCAGCTTCATTAGGGAGCGGTCTAGCACAGATACGCAGTATTTT. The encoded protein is CASSFIRERSSTDTQYF.